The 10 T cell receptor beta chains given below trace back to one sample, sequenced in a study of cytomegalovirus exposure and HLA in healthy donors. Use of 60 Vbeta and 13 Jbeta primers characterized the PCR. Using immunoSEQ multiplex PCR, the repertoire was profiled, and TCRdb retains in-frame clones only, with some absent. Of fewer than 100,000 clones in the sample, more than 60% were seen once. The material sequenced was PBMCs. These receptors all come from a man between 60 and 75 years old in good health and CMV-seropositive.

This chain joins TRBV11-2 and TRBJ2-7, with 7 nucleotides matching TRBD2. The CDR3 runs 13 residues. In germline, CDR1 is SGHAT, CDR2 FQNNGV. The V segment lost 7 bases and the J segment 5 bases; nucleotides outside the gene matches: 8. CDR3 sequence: CASTGLAGDEQYF. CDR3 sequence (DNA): TGTGCCAGCACCGGGCTGGCGGGGGACGAGCAGTACTTC.

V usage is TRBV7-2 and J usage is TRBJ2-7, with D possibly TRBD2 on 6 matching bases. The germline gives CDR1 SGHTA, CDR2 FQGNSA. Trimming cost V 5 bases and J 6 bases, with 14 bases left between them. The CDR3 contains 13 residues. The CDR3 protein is CASSLMGRGEQYF. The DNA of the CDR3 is TGTGCCAGCAGCCTAATGGGGCGGGGCGAGCAGTACTTC.

As DNA, the CDR3 is TGCGCCAGCAGCAAGACTCCGGGGGGAGTAAGCAAGGCCTCCTCCTACGAGCAGTACTTC. Amino acid sequence: CASSKTPGGVSKASSYEQYF. This chain links TRBV5-1 with TRBJ2-7, with 7 bases lining up with TRBD2. CDR3 size: 20 residues. The germline gives CDR1 SGHRS, CDR2 YFSETQ. V was clipped by 4 bases and J by 0 bases; unmatched bases: 22.

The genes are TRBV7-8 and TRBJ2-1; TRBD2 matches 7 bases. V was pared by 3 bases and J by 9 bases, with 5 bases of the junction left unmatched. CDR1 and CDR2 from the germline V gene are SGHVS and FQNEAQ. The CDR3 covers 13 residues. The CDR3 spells CASSFPGRGEQFF. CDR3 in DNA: TGTGCCAGCAGCTTTCCAGGGAGGGGTGAGCAGTTCTTC.

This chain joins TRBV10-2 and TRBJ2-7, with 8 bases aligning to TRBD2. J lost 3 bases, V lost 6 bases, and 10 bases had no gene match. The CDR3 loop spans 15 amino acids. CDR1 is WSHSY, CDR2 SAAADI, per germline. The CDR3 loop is CASSSPGGKRYEQYF. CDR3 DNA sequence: TGCGCCAGCAGCTCACCGGGGGGGAAGCGCTACGAGCAGTACTTC.

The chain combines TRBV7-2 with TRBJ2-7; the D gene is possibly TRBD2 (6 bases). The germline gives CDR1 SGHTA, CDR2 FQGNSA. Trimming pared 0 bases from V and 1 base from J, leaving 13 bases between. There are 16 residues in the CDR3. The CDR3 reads CASSLASIGRSYEQYF. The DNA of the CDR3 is TGTGCCAGCAGCTTAGCATCCATCGGGAGATCCTACGAGCAGTACTTC.

CDR3 DNA sequence: TGTGCCAGCAGCCATGGGACATCCACCTCCTATGGCTACACCTTC. This translates into CASSHGTSTSYGYTF. The chain uses TRBV7-9 and TRBJ1-2; maybe TRBD1 (6 bases). The CDR3 loop spans 15 amino acids. From germline, CDR1 is SEHNR and CDR2 FQNEAQ (reference sequence). Between the trimmed V and J ends, which lost 5 bases and 4 bases, there was a span of 17 bases. The variable domain in full, completed from reference TRBV7-9 and TRBJ1-2, reads DTGVSQNPRHKITKRGQNVTFRCDPISEHNRLYWYRQTLGQGPEFLTYFQNEAQLEKSRLLSDRFSAERPKGSFSTLEIQRTEQGDSAMYLCASSHGTSTSYGYTFGSGTRLTVV.

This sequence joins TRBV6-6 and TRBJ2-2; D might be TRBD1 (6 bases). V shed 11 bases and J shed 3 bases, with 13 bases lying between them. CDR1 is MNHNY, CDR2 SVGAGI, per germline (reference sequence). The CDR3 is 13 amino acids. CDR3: CAGRDTYTGELFF. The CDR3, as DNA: TGTGCCGGCCGGGACACCTACACCGGGGAGCTGTTTTTT.

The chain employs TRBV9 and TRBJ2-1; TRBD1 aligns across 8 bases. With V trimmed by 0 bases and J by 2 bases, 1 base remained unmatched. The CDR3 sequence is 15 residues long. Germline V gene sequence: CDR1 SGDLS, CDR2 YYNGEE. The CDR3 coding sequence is TGTGCCAGCAGCGTAGAACAGGGGGCCTACAATGAGCAGTTCTTC. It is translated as CASSVEQGAYNEQFF.

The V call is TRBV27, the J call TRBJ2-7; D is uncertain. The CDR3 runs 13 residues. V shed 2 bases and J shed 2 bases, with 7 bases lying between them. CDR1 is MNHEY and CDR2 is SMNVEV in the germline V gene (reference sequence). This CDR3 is CASSLTAAYEQYF. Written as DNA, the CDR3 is TGTGCCAGCAGTTTAACAGCAGCCTACGAGCAGTACTTC.